The entry below gives a single T cell receptor (beta chain) sequence along with its context. The antigen remains undetermined. A junction end diverges from the germline sequence, so it may reflect a read error. The data belong to a study of tumor and adjacent non-tumor tissue in lung cancer. General observations from the study: Compared with tumor, normal lung showed significantly lower TCR diversity.

Per germline, CDR1 DFQATT and CDR2 SNEGSKA (reference sequence). The CDR3 sequence is 13 residues long. The library came from three nested PCR rounds adapted from ARM-PCR protocols. TCRdb reprocessed the multiplex PCR reads with MiXCR, giving one entry per CDR3 protein. The profile shows roughly 140,000 distinct CDR3 sequences, approximately 64% of them singletons. RNA was extracted from bulk tissue without any cell sorting. Sequenced input: lung tumor tissue. V is TRBV20-1 and J is TRBJ1-5; 9 positions agree with TRBD1. The TCR sequence derives from a man between 60 and 70 years old with small cell lung cancer. The CDR3 loop is CNAKDRGNQAQHF. For the CDR3, the DNA is TGCAATGCTAAGGACAGGGGCAATCAGGCCCAGCATTTT.